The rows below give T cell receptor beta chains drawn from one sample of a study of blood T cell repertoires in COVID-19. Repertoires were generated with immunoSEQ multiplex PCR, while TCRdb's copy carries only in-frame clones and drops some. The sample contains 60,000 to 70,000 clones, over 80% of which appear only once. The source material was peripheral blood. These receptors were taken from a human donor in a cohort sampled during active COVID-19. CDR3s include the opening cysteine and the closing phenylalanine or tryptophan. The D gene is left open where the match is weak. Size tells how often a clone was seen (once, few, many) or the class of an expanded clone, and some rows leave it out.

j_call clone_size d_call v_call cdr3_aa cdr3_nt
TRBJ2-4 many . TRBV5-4 CASSLAAGKNIQYF TGTGCCAGCAGCTTGGCCGCGGGCAAAAACATTCAGTACTTC
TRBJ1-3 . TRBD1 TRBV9 CASSTRQGAGNTIYF TGTGCCAGCAGCACCCGCCAGGGGGCTGGAAACACCATATATTTT
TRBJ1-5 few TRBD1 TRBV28 CATKSGQGYQPQHF TGTGCCACCAAATCCGGACAGGGCTATCAGCCCCAGCATTTT
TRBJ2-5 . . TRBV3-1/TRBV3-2 CASSQGGGQAWETQYF TGTGCCAGCAGCCAAGGAGGGGGACAAGCGTGGGAGACCCAGTACTTC
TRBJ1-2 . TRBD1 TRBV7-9 CASSPWDRGPSVGGYTF TGTGCCAGCAGCCCCTGGGACAGGGGCCCTTCTGTGGGCGGCTACACCTTC
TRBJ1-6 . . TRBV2 CASLAGLNSPLHF TGTGCCAGCCTCGCGGGGCTTAATTCACCCCTCCACTTT
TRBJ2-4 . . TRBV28 CASFPLKNIQYF TGTGCCAGCTTCCCCCTCAAAAACATTCAGTACTTC
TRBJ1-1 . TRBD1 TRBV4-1 CASSLRTGGNTEAFF TGCGCCAGCAGCCTCCGGACAGGGGGAAACACTGAAGCTTTCTTT
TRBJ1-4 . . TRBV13 CASSGGLINEKLFF TGTGCCAGCAGCGGGGGACTGATTAATGAAAAACTGTTTTTT
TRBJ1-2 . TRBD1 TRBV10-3 CAISELQGAVGYTF TGTGCCATCAGTGAGCTACAGGGGGCGGTTGGCTACACCTTC
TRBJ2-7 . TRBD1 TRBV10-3 CAISRQGSDEQYF TGTGCCATCAGTAGACAGGGAAGCGACGAGCAGTACTTC
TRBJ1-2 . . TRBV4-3 CASSQGHTVIGGYTF TGCGCCAGCAGCCAGGGACATACGGTAATTGGTGGCTACACCTTC
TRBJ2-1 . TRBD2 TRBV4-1 CASSQMSGGGSSYNEQFF TGCGCCAGCAGCCAAATGAGCGGGGGGGGAAGCTCCTACAATGAGCAGTTCTTC
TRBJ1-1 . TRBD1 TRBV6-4 CASSDYKDRPRQNTEAFF TGTGCCAGCAGCGACTACAAGGACAGGCCAAGACAAAACACTGAAGCTTTCTTT
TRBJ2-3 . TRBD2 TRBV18 CASSPFSPAGDADTQYF TGTGCCAGCTCACCTTTTTCCCCAGCGGGGGATGCAGATACGCAGTATTTT
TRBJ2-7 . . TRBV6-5 CASALANEQYF TGTGCCAGCGCGCTTGCGAACGAGCAGTACTTC
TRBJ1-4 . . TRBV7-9 CASTNREVSEKLFF TGTGCCAGCACCAACCGAGAGGTTAGCGAAAAACTGTTTTTT
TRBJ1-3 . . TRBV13 CASSPRGRGAEGNTIYF TGTGCCAGCAGCCCGAGAGGCAGGGGCGCGGAGGGAAACACCATATATTTT
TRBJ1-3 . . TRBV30 CAWSVGVNGNTIYF TGTGCCTGGAGTGTAGGGGTTAATGGAAACACCATATATTTT
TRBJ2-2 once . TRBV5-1 CASIETPNTGELFF TGCGCCAGCATCGAGACTCCGAACACCGGGGAGCTGTTTTTT
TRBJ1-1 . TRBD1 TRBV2 CASSQGDGTEAFF TGTGCCAGCAGCCAGGGGGACGGAACGGAAGCTTTCTTT
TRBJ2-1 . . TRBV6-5 CASGSQGISYNEQFF TGTGCCAGCGGCTCTCAGGGGATTTCCTACAATGAGCAGTTCTTC
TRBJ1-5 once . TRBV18 CASSPGTNQPQHF TGTGCCAGCTCACCAGGGACAAATCAGCCCCAGCATTTT
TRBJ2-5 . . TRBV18 CASSLKRWETQYF TGTGCCAGCTCACTTAAACGGTGGGAGACCCAGTACTTC
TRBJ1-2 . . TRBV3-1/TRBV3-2 CASSPLGGPHGYTF TGTGCCAGCAGCCCACTGGGGGGGCCCCATGGCTACACCTTC
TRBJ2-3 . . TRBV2 CASRQNTDTQYF TGTGCCAGCAGACAGAACACAGATACGCAGTATTTT
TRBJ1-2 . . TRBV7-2 CASSLLGWGYTF TGTGCCAGCAGCTTGCTGGGCTGGGGCTACACCTTC
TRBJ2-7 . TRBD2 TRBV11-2 CASSARLAGQYEQYF TGTGCCAGCAGCGCCCGACTAGCGGGGCAATACGAGCAGTACTTC
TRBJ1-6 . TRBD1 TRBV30 CAWDQGVSGNSPLHF TGTGCCTGGGACCAGGGGGTGTCTGGAAATTCACCCCTCCACTTT
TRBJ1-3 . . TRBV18 CASSPLTASGNTIYF TGTGCCAGCTCACCCCTGACAGCCTCTGGAAACACCATATATTTT
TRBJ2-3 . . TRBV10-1 CASSDRFGDTQYF TGCGCCAGCAGTGATAGGTTCGGGGATACGCAGTATTTT
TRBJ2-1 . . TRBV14 CASSQDWGVVGNEQFF TGTGCCAGCAGCCAAGATTGGGGGGTGGTTGGCAATGAGCAGTTCTTC
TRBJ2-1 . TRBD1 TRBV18 CASSPLLAGTGNEQFF TGTGCCAGCTCACCACTATTGGCCGGGACAGGCAATGAGCAGTTCTTC
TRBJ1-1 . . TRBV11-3 CASRSRTVNTEAFF TGTGCCAGCAGAAGCCGGACAGTGAACACTGAAGCTTTCTTT
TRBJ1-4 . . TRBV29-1 CSVVGAAYEKLFF TGCTCCGTAGTTGGGGCGGCCTATGAAAAACTGTTTTTT
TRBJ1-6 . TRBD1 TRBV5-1 CASSTGQNYNSPLHF TGCGCCAGCAGCACGGGACAGAACTATAATTCACCCCTCCACTTT
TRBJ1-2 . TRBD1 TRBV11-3 CASSRDRVGYGYTF TGTGCCAGCAGCCGAGACAGGGTTGGCTATGGCTACACCTTC
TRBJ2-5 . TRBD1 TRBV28 CASSLYRGRRFQETQYF TGTGCCAGCAGCCTATACAGGGGGCGCCGATTCCAAGAGACCCAGTACTTC
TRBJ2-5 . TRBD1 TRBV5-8 CASSLGTGVNQETQYF TGTGCCAGCAGCTTGGGGACAGGGGTTAATCAAGAGACCCAGTACTTC
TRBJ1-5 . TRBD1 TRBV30 CAWSSLGQGGQPQHF TGTGCCTGGAGTTCCTTGGGACAGGGGGGTCAGCCCCAGCATTTT
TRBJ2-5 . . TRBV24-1 CADIIPEGETQYF TGTGCCGATATAATCCCGGAGGGGGAGACCCAGTACTTC
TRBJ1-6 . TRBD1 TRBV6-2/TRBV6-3 CASSPEGQRNSPLHF TGTGCCAGCAGTCCCGAGGGACAGCGGAATTCACCCCTCCACTTT
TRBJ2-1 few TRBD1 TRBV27 CASIPTGKESYNEQFF TGTGCCAGCATCCCGACAGGGAAGGAGTCCTACAATGAGCAGTTCTTC
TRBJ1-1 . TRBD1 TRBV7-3 CASSVQGASDTEAFF TGTGCCAGCAGCGTCCAGGGGGCGAGTGACACTGAAGCTTTCTTT
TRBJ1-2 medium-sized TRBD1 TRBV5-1 CASRPDRGPRGYTF TGCGCCAGCAGACCGGACAGGGGGCCTCGGGGCTACACCTTC
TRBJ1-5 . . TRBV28 CASSPNPSGGLAQPQHF TGTGCCAGCAGTCCCAACCCATCAGGTGGTTTGGCTCAGCCCCAGCATTTT
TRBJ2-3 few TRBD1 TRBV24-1 CATSVTGGASDTQYF TGTGCCACCAGTGTGACAGGGGGCGCGTCAGATACGCAGTATTTT
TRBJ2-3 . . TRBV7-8 CASSRPRGGGGPDTQYF TGTGCCAGCAGCCGGCCCCGTGGAGGGGGGGGCCCAGATACGCAGTATTTT
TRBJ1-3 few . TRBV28 CASSPVGGASGNTIYF TGTGCCAGCAGTCCCGTCGGGGGGGCCTCTGGAAACACCATATATTTT
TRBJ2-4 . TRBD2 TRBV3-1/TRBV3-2 CASSQTSGVKNIQYF TGTGCCAGCAGTCAAACTAGCGGGGTCAAAAACATTCAGTACTTC
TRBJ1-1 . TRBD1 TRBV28 CASSWDRGGRTEAFF TGTGCCAGCAGTTGGGACAGGGGGGGTAGGACTGAAGCTTTCTTT
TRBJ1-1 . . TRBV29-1 CSVTPGYTEAFF TGCAGCGTAACCCCAGGATACACTGAAGCTTTCTTT
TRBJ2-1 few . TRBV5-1 CASSVDTYNEQFF TGCGCCAGCAGCGTTGATACTTACAATGAGCAGTTCTTC
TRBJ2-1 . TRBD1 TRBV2 CASRTGEQFF TGTGCCAGCAGGACAGGGGAGCAGTTCTTC